This TCR beta chain emerged from a study of T cells in Graves' hyperthyroidism and ophthalmopathy. RNA transcripts were the template for amplifying TCR beta CDR3 regions. HTBI primers were the set used in a first-round RT-PCR of the TCR CDR3. From the multiplex PCR reads, TCRdb called clonotypes with MiXCR, one entry per CDR3 protein. The repertoire holds roughly 240,000 distinct CDR3 sequences, with 24% as singletons. The CDR3 extends over 14 amino acids. The germline gives CDR1 SEHNR, CDR2 FQNEAQ (reference sequence). Trimming took 0 bases from V and 6 from J, leaving 11 bases between them. Diagnoses were made from clinical symptoms, serum measures (thyroxine and TRAb), thyroid ultrasound and orbital computed tomography. It was approximately 9.4 ml of fresh peripheral blood that supplied the PBMCs.

This chain connects TRBV7-9 to TRBJ1-2; D is unresolved. Sequenced: blood. This receptor was identified in a woman in her thirties or forties with Graves' ophthalmopathy. CDR3 DNA: TGTGCCAGCAGCTTAGCCGGCGGGGAGGATGGCTACACCTTC. The encoded protein is CASSLAGGEDGYTF. The variable domain in full, completed from reference TRBV7-9 and TRBJ1-2, reads DTGVSQNPRHKITKRGQNVTFRCDPISEHNRLYWYRQTLGQGPEFLTYFQNEAQLEKSRLLSDRFSAERPKGSFSTLEIQRTEQGDSAMYLCASSLAGGEDGYTFGSGTRLTVV.